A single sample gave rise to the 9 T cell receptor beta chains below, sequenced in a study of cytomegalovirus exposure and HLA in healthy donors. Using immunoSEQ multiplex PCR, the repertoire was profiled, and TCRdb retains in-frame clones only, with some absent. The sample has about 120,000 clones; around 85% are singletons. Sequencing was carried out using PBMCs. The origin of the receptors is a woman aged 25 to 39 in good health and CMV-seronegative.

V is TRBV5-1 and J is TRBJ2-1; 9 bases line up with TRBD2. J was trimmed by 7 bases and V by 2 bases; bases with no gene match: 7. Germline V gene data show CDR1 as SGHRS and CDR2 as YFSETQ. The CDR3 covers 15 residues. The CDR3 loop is CASSFLAGGPNEQFF. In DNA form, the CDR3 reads TGCGCCAGCAGCTTTTTGGCGGGGGGGCCAAATGAGCAGTTCTTC.

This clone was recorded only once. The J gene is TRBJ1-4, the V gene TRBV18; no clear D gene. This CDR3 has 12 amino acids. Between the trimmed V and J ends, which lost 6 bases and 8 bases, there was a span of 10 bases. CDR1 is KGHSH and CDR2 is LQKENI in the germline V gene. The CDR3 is CASSVRGEKLFF. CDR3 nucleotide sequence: TGTGCCAGCTCCGTCCGGGGAGAAAAACTGTTTTTT.

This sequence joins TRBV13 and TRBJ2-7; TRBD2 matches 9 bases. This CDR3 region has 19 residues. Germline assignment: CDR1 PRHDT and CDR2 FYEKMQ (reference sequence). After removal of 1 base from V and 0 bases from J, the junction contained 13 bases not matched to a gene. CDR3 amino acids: CASSLEGLRSGGSSYEQYF. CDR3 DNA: TGTGCCAGCAGCTTAGAAGGGTTAAGGAGCGGGGGGAGCTCCTACGAGCAGTACTTC.

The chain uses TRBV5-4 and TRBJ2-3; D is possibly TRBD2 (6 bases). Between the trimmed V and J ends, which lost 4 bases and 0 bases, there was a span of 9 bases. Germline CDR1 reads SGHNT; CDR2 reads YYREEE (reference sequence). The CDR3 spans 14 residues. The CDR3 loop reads CASSPGGSTDTQYF. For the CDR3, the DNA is TGTGCCAGCAGCCCCGGGGGTAGCACAGATACGCAGTATTTT. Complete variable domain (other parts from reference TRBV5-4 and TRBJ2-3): ETGVTQSPTHLIKTRGQQVTLRCSSQSGHNTVSWYQQALGQGPQFIFQYYREEENGRGNFPPRFSGLQFPNYSSELNVNALELDDSALYLCASSPGGSTDTQYFGPGTRLTVL.

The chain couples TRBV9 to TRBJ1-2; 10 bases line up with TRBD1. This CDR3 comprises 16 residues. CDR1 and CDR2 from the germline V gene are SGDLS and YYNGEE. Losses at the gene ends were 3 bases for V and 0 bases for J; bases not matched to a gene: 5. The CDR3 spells CASSGGQGQANYGYTF. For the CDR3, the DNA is TGTGCCAGCAGCGGGGGACAGGGGCAGGCTAACTATGGCTACACCTTC.

The CDR3 DNA sequence: TGTGCCAGCAGCATTACAGGGAGGGCCACTGAAGCTTTCTTT. It specifies CASSITGRATEAFF. V is TRBV6-4 and J is TRBJ1-1; possible D gene TRBD1, 6 bases. This CDR3 has 14 residues. The V end lost 6 bases, the J end lost 4 bases, and 15 bases lay between the germline ends. The germline V gene encodes CDR1 MRHNA and CDR2 SNTAGT.

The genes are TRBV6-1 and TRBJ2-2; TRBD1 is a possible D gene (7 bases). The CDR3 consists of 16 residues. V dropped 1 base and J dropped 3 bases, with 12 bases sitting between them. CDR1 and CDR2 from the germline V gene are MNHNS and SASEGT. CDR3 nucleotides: TGTGCCAGCAGTGAAGGGGGGGACAGATACACCGGGGAGCTGTTTTTT. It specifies CASSEGGDRYTGELFF.

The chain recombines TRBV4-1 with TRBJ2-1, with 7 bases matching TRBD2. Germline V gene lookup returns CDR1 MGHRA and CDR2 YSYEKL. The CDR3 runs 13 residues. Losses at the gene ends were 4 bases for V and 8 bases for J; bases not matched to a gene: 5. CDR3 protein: CASSRGGFDEQFF. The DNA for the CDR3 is TGCGCCAGCAGCCGGGGGGGGTTCGATGAGCAGTTCTTC.

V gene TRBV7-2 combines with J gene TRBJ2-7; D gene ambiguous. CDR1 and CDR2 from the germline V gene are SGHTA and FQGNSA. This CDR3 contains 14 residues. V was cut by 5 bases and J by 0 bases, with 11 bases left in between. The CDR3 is CASSTQAYSYEQYF. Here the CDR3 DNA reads TGTGCCAGCAGCACTCAGGCGTACTCCTACGAGCAGTACTTC.